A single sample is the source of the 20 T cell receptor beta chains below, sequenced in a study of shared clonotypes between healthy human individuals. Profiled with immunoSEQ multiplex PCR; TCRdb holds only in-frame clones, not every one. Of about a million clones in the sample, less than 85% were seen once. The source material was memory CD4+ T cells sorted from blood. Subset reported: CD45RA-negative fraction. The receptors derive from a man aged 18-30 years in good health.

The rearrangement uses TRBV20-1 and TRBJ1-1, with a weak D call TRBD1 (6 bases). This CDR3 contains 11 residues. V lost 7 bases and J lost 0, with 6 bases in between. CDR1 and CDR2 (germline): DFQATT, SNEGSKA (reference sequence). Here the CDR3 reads CSGDMNTEAFF. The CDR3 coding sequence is TGCAGTGGGGACATGAACACTGAAGCTTTCTTT.

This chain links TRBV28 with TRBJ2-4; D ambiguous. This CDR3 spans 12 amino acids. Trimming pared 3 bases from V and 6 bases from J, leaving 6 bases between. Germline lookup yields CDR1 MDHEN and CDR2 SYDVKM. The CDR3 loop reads CASSLTLNIQYF. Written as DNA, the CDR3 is TGTGCCAGCAGTTTGACGTTAAACATTCAGTACTTC. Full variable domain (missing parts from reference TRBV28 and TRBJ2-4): DVKVTQSSRYLVKRTGEKVFLECVQDMDHENMFWYRQDPGLGLRLIYFSYDVKMKEKGDIPEGYSVSREKKERFSLILESASTNQTSMYLCASSLTLNIQYFGAGTRLSVL.

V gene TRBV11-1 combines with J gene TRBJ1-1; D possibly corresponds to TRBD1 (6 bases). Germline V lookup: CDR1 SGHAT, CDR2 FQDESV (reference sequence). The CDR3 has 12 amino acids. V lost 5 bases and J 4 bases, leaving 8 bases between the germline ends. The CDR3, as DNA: TGTGCCAGCAGCCACAGGGTCACTGAAGCTTTCTTT. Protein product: CASSHRVTEAFF.

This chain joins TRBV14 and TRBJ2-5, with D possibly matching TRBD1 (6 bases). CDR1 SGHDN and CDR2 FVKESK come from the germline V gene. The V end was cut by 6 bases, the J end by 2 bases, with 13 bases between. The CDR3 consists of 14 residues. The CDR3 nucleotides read TGTGCCAGCAGACAGGGACACCCGCAAGAGACCCAGTACTTC. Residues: CASRQGHPQETQYF.

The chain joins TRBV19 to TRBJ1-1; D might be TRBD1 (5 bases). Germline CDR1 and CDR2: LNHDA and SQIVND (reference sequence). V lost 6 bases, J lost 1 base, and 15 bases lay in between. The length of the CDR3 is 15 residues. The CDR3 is CASRSPPDTNTEAFF. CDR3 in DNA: TGTGCCAGTAGATCTCCTCCGGACACGAACACTGAAGCTTTCTTT.

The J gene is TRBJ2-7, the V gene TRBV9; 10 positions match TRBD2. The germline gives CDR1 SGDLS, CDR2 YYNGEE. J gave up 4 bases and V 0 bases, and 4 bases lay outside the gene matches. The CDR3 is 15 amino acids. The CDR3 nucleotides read TGTGCCAGCAGCGTAGCGAGCGGGAGGGTTTACGAGCAGTACTTC. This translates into CASSVASGRVYEQYF.

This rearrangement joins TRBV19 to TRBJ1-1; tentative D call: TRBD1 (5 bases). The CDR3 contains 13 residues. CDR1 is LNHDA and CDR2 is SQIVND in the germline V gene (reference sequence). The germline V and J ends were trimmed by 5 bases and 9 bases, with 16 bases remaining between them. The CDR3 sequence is CASSLSDSRKAFF. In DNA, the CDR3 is TGTGCCAGTAGTCTTTCCGACAGTAGAAAAGCTTTCTTT.

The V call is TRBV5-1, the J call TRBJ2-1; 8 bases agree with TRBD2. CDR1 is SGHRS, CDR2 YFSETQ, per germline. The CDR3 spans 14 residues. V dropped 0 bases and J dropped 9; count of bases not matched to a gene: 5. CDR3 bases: TGCGCCAGCAGCTTGGACGGGACTAGGGCTGAGCAGTTCTTC. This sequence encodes CASSLDGTRAEQFF.

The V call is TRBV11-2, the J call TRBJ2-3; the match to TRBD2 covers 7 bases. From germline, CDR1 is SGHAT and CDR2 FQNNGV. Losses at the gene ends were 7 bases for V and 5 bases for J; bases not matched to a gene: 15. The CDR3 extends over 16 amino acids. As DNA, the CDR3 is TGTGCCAGCATTTTAGGGGAGGGGACCTTCGGAGATACGCAGTATTTT. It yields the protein CASILGEGTFGDTQYF.

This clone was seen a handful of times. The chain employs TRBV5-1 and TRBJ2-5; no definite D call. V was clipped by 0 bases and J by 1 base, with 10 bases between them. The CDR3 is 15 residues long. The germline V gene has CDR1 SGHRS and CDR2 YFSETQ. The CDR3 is CASSLDTGAQETQYF. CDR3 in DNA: TGCGCCAGCAGCTTGGACACTGGCGCCCAAGAGACCCAGTACTTC.

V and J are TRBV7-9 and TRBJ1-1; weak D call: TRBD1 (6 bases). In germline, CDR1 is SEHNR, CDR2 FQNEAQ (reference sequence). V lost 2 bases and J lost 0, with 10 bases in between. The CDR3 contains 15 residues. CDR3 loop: CASSLSSGVNTEAFF. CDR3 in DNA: TGTGCCAGCAGCTTATCATCAGGGGTGAACACTGAAGCTTTCTTT.

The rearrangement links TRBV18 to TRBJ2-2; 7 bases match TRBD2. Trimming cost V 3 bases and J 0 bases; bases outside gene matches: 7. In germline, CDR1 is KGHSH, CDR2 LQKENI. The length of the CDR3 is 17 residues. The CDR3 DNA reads TGTGCCAGCTCACCCCCCGGGACTACCTCGAACACCGGGGAGCTGTTTTTT. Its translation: CASSPPGTTSNTGELFF.

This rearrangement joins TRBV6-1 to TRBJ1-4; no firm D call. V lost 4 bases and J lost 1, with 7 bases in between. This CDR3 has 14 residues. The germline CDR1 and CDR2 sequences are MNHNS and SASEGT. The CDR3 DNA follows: TGTGCCAGCAGTGCAAGAAGAACTAATGAAAAACTGTTTTTT. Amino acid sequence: CASSARRTNEKLFF.

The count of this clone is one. The CDR3 DNA is TGTGCCAGCAGCTTAGATCTCCTAGCGGGAAGGTCCTACGAGCAGTACTTC. Amino acids: CASSLDLLAGRSYEQYF. The chain couples TRBV11-2 to TRBJ2-7; TRBD2 matches at 9 bases. V trimming: 0 bases; J trimming: 1 base; junction bases outside the gene matches: 7. This CDR3 contains 17 residues. Germline-derived CDR1 and CDR2 are SGHAT and FQNNGV. The whole variable domain, filled in from reference TRBV11-2 and TRBJ2-7, reads EAGVAQSPRYKIIEKRQSVAFWCNPISGHATLYWYQQILGQGPKLLIQFQNNGVVDDSQLPKDRFSAERLKGVDSTLKIQPAKLEDSAVYLCASSLDLLAGRSYEQYFGPGTRLTVT.

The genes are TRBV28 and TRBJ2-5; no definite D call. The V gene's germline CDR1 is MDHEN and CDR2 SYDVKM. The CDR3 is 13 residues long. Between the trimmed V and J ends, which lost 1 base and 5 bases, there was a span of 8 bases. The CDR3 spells CASSLSTLETQYF. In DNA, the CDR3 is TGTGCCAGCAGTTTATCGACTCTGGAGACCCAGTACTTC. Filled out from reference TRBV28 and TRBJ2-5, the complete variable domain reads DVKVTQSSRYLVKRTGEKVFLECVQDMDHENMFWYRQDPGLGLRLIYFSYDVKMKEKGDIPEGYSVSREKKERFSLILESASTNQTSMYLCASSLSTLETQYFGPGTRLLVL.

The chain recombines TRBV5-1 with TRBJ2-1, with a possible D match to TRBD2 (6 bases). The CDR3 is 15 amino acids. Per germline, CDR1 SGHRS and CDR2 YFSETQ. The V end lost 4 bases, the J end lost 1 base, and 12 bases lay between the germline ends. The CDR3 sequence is CASSGGSTSYNEQFF. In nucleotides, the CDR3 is TGCGCCAGCAGCGGGGGGAGCACATCCTACAATGAGCAGTTCTTC. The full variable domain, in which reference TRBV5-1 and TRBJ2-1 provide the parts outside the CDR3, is KAGVTQTPRYLIKTRGQQVTLSCSPISGHRSVSWYQQTPGQGLQFLFEYFSETQRNKGNFPGRFSGRQFSNSRSEMNVSTLELGDSALYLCASSGGSTSYNEQFFGPGTRLTVL.

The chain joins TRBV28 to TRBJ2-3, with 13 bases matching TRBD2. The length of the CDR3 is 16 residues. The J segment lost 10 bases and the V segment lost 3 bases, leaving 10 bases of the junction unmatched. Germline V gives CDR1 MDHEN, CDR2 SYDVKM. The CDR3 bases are TGTGCCAGCAGTTTTCCCGTCGGGACTAGCGGGGCTGCGCAGTATTTT. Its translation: CASSFPVGTSGAAQYF. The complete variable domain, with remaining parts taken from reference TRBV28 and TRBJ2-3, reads DVKVTQSSRYLVKRTGEKVFLECVQDMDHENMFWYRQDPGLGLRLIYFSYDVKMKEKGDIPEGYSVSREKKERFSLILESASTNQTSMYLCASSFPVGTSGAAQYFGPGTRLTVL.

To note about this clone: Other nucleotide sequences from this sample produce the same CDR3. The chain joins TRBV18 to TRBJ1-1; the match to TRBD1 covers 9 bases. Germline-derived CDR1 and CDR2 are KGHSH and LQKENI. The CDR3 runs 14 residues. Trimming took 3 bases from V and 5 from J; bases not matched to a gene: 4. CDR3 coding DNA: TGTGCCAGCTCACCCCTGGACAGGGGAACTGAAGCTTTCTTT. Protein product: CASSPLDRGTEAFF.

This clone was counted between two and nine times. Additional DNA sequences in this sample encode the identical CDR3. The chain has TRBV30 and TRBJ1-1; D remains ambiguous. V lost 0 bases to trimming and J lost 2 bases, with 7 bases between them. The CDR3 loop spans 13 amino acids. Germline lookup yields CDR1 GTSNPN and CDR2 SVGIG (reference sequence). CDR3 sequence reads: CAWSVQENTEAFF. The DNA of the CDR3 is TGTGCCTGGAGTGTCCAAGAAAACACTGAAGCTTTCTTT.

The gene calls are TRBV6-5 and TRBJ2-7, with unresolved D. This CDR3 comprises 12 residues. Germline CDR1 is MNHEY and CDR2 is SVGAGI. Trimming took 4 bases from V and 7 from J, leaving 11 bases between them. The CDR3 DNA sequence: TGTGCCAGCAGTTCGACCGGAACGGAGCAGTACTTC. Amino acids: CASSSTGTEQYF.